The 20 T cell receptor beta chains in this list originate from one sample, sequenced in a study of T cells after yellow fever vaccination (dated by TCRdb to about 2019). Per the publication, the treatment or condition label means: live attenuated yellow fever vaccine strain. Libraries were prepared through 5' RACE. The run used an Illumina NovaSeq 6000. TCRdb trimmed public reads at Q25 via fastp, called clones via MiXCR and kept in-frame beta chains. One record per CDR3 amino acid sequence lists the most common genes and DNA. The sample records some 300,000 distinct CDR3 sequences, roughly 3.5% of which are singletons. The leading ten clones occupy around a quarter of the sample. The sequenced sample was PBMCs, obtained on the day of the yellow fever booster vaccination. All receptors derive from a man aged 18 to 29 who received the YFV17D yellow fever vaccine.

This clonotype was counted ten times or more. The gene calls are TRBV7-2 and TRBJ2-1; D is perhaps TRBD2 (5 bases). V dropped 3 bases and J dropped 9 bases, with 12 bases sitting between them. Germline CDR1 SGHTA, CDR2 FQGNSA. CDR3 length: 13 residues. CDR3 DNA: TGTGCCAGCAGCTTCGCACTAGAAACTGAGCAGTTCTTC. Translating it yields CASSFALETEQFF.

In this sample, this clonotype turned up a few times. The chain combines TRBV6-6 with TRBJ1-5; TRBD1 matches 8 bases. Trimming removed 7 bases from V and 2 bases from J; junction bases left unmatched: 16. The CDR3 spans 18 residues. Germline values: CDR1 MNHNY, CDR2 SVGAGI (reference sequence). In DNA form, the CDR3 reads TGTGCCAGCAAAAGGCCGGGACAGGATTTTGTAGGCAATCAGCCCCAGCATTTT. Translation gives CASKRPGQDFVGNQPQHF.

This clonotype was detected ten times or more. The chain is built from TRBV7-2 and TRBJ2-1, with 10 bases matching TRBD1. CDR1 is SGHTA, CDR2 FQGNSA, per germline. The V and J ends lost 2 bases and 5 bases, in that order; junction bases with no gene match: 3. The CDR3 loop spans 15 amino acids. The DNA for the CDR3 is TGTGCCAGCAGCTTATGGACAGGGGGAGACAATGAGCAGTTCTTC. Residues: CASSLWTGGDNEQFF. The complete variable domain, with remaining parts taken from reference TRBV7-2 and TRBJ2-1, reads GAGVSQSPSNKVTEKGKDVELRCDPISGHTALYWYRQSLGQGLEFLIYFQGNSAPDKSGLPSDRFSAERTGGSVSTLTIQRTQQEDSAVYLCASSLWTGGDNEQFFGPGTRLTVL.

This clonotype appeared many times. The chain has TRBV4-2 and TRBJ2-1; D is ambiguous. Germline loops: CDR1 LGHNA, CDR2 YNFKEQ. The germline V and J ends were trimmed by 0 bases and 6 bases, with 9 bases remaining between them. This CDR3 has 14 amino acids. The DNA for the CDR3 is TGTGCCAGCAGCCAAGATAGCCCGGGCAATGAGCAGTTCTTC. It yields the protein CASSQDSPGNEQFF.

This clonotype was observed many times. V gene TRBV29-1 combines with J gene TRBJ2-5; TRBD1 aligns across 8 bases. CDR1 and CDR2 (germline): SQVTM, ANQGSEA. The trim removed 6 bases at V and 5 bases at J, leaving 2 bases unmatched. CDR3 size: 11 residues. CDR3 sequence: CSVAGGETQYF. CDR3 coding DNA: TGCAGCGTAGCAGGGGGCGAGACCCAGTACTTC.

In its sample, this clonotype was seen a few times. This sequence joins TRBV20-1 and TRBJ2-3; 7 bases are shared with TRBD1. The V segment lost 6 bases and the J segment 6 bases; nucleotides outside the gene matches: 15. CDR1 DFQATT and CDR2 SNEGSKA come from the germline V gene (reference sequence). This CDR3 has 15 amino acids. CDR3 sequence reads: CSAPRDSSFWDTQYF. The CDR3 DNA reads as TGCAGTGCCCCCCGGGACAGCAGTTTTTGGGATACGCAGTATTTT.

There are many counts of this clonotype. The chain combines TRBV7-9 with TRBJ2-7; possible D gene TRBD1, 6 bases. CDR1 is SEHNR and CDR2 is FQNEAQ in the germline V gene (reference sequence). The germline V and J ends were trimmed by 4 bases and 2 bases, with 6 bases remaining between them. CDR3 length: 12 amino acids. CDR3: CASSWTAYEQYV. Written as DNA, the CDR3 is TGTGCCAGCAGCTGGACAGCCTACGAGCAGTACGTC.

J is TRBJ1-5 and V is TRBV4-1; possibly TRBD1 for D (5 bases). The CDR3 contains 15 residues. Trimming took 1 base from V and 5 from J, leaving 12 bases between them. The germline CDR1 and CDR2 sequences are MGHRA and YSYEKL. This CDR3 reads CASSQGQGGHQPQHF. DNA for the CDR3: TGCGCCAGCAGCCAAGGTCAGGGAGGACATCAGCCCCAGCATTTT.

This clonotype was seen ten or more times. The CDR3 is CASSLTPFTVSYNEQFF. CDR3 nucleotide sequence: TGCGCCAGCAGCCTGACCCCCTTCACTGTCTCCTACAATGAGCAGTTCTTC. The chain is built from TRBV4-1 and TRBJ2-1; the D is unclear. Germline CDR1 MGHRA, CDR2 YSYEKL. The ends were cut back, 4 bases at V and 0 bases at J, with 16 bases in the middle. The CDR3 is 17 amino acids.

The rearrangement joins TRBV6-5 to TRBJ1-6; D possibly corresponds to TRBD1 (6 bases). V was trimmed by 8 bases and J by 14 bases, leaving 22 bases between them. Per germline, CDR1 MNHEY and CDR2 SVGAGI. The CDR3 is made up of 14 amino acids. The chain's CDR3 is CASGVRGEGSTLHF. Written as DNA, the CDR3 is TGTGCCAGCGGGGTTAGGGGGGAAGGAAGCACCCTCCACTTT.

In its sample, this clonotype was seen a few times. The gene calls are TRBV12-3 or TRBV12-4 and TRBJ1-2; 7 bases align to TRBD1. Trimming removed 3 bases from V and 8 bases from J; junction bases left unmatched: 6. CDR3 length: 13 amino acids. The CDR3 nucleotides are TGTGCCAGCAGTTTTTCAGGGGGAAGGGGCTACACCTTC. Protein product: CASSFSGGRGYTF.

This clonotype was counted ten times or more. CDR3 coding DNA: TGTGCCTCAAGGGCCGGAGGGGTAGCTAACTATGGCTACACCTTC. Translating it yields CASRAGGVANYGYTF. The chain carries TRBV10-3 and TRBJ1-2, with D perhaps TRBD1 (5 bases). This CDR3 region has 15 residues. CDR1 is ENHRY and CDR2 is SYGVKD in the germline V gene. V was trimmed by 11 bases and J by 0 bases, leaving 19 bases between them.

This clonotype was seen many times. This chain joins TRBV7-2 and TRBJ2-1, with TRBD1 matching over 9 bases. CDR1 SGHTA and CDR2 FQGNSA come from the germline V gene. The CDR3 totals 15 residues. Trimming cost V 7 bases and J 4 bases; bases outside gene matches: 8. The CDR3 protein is CASTLGGTGYNEQFF. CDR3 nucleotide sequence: TGTGCCAGCACCCTAGGAGGGACAGGGTACAATGAGCAGTTCTTC.

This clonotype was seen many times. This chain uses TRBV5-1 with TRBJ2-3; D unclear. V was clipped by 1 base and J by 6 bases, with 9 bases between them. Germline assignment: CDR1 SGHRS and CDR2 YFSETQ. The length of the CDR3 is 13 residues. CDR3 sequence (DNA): TGCGCCAGCAGCTTGCACGAGGCGGATACGCAGTATTTT. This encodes CASSLHEADTQYF.

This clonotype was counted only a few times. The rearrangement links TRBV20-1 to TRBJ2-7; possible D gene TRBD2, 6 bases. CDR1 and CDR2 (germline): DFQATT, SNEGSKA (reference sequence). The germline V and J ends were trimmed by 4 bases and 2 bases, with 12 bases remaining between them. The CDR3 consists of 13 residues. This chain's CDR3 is CSATSGDAYEQYF. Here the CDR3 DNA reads TGCAGTGCTACCTCGGGGGATGCCTACGAGCAGTACTTC.

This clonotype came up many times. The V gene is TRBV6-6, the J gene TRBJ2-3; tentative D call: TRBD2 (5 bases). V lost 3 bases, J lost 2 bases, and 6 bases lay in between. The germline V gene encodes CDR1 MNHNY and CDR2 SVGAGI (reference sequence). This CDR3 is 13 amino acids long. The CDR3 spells CASSYSVTDTQYF. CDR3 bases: TGTGCCAGCAGTTATAGCGTCACAGATACGCAGTATTTT.

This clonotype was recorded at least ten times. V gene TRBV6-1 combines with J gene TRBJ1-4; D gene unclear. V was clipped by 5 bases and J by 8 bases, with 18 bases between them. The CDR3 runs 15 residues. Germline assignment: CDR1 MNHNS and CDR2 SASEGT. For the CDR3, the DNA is TGTGCCAGCAGTCTCCGGGAAAGTAAAGGGGAAAAACTGTTTTTT. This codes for CASSLRESKGEKLFF.

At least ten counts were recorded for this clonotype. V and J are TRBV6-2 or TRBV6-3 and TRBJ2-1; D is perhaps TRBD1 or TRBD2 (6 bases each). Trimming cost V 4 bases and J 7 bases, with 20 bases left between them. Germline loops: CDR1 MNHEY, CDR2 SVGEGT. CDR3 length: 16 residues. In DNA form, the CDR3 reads TGTGCCAGCAGTTCCGGGACTCTCAAAGGGGGAAATGAGCAGTTCTTC. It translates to CASSSGTLKGGNEQFF.

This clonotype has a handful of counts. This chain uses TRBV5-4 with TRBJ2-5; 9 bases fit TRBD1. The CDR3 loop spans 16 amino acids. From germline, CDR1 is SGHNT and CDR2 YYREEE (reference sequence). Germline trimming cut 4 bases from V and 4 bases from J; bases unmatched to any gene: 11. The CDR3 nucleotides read TGTGCCAGCAGCGAGGTCCTCGGGACAGGGAGAGAGACCCAGTACTTC. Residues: CASSEVLGTGRETQYF.

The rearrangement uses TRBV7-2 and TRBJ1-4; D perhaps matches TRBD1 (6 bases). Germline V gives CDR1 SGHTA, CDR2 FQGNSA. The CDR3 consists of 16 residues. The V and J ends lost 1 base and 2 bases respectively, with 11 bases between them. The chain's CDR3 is CASSLERGATNEKLFF. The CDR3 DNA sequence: TGTGCCAGCAGCTTAGAGCGGGGGGCGACTAATGAAAAACTGTTTTTT.